The rows below give T cell receptor beta chains drawn from one sample of a study of CD8 T cells in Susac syndrome. MiXCR was run by TCRdb on the immunoSEQ multiplex PCR reads, yielding one entry per CDR3 protein. The table includes roughly 150,000 distinct CDR3 sequences, roughly nine tenths detected once. The specimen sequenced was CD4+ T cells from PBMCs. The receptor source for this set is a human donor in good health. Both conserved end residues are part of each CDR3. D genes are given only for firm matches. Clone size is stated in some rows and not others, as once, few, many or a class when expanded.

clone size,D gene,J gene,V gene,CDR3 protein,CDR3 DNA
.,TRBD2,TRBJ2-3,TRBV7-2,CASSLGGGAVDTQYF,TGTGCCAGCAGCTTAGGCGGGGGGGCCGTGGATACGCAGTATTTT
.,.,TRBJ1-2,TRBV19,CASTEVTSGDGYTF,TGTGCTAGTACTGAAGTGACATCCGGGGATGGCTACACCTTC
.,TRBD1,TRBJ1-1,TRBV5-1,CASSMIGQGVSEAFF,TGCGCCAGCAGCATGATTGGACAGGGGGTCTCTGAAGCTTTCTTT
.,TRBD2,TRBJ2-5,TRBV20-1,CSARDLLTGGQETQYF,TGCAGTGCTAGAGATCTATTAACGGGAGGGCAAGAGACCCAGTACTTC
.,TRBD2,TRBJ2-3,TRBV19,CASRTTSGAADTQYF,TGTGCCAGTAGAACTACTAGCGGGGCGGCAGATACGCAGTATTTT
.,.,TRBJ1-5,TRBV7-8,CASSLSDSSNQPQHF,TGTGCCAGCAGCTTATCCGACAGTAGCAATCAGCCCCAGCATTTT
.,TRBD2,TRBJ2-3,TRBV3-1,CASSQIPEISSGGGPRTDTQYF,TGTGCCAGCAGCCAAATCCCGGAGATTTCTAGCGGGGGTGGACCACGCACAGATACGCAGTATTTT
.,.,TRBJ2-7,TRBV12-3/TRBV12-4,CASSLMDFSSYEQYF,TGTGCCAGCAGTTTAATGGATTTTAGCTCCTACGAGCAGTACTTC
.,.,TRBJ2-1,TRBV20-1,CSAISPVSERTYNEQFF,TGCAGTGCTATCAGCCCTGTTAGCGAGCGCACCTACAATGAGCAGTTCTTC
.,TRBD2,TRBJ2-7,TRBV29-1,CSVELRAGAWAEQYF,TGCAGCGTTGAATTGAGGGCGGGAGCATGGGCCGAGCAGTACTTC
.,.,TRBJ2-5,TRBV29-1,CSVEGKWEETQYF,TGCAGCGTTGAGGGCAAATGGGAAGAGACCCAGTACTTC
.,.,TRBJ2-7,TRBV28,CASSRPSPYEQYF,TGTGCCAGCAGCCGACCTAGCCCCTACGAGCAGTACTTC
.,.,TRBJ1-5,TRBV24-1,CATSSGGNQPQHF,TGTGCCACCAGCTCGGGGGGGAATCAGCCCCAGCATTTT
.,TRBD2,TRBJ2-1,TRBV20-1,CSTGTSGRANEGQFF,TGCAGTACTGGGACTAGCGGGAGGGCCAACGAAGGGCAGTTCTTC
.,.,TRBJ2-2,TRBV11-2,CASSRIFHGGGGELFF,TGTGCCAGCAGCCGTATATTCCACGGGGGTGGCGGGGAGCTGTTTTTT
.,TRBD1,TRBJ1-5,TRBV19,CASSLAPGQGNQPQHF,TGTGCCAGTAGTCTTGCACCGGGACAGGGGAATCAGCCCCAGCATTTT
.,.,TRBJ1-6,TRBV29-1,CSVGHSNSPLHF,TGCAGCGTGGGACACTCTAATTCACCCCTCCACTTT
.,.,TRBJ1-2,TRBV29-1,CSVSGGLEGYTF,TGCAGCGTTAGCGGGGGTCTAGAGGGCTACACCTTC
.,.,TRBJ1-1,TRBV12-3/TRBV12-4,CASSLPYTEAFF,TGTGCCAGCAGTTTACCGTACACTGAAGCTTTCTTT
.,TRBD1,TRBJ2-7,TRBV29-1,CSVIQGGTYEQYF,TGCAGCGTGATACAGGGGGGAACCTACGAGCAGTACTTC
.,TRBD1,TRBJ2-5,TRBV6-1,CASSPDRALIQETQYF,TGTGCCAGCAGCCCCGACAGGGCGCTCATACAAGAGACCCAGTACTTC
.,.,TRBJ2-5,TRBV13,CASSFPRQAKETQYF,TGTGCCAGCAGCTTCCCTCGACAGGCCAAAGAGACCCAGTACTTC
.,TRBD2,TRBJ2-5,TRBV7-9,CASSYPHGTSGRETQYF,TGTGCCAGCAGCTACCCCCACGGGACTAGCGGGAGAGAGACCCAGTACTTC
.,.,TRBJ2-5,TRBV28,CASRGTPQETQYF,TGTGCCAGCAGGGGGACACCCCAAGAGACCCAGTACTTC
.,.,TRBJ2-2,TRBV29-1,CSVGAYTNTGELFF,TGCAGCGTCGGAGCGTATACGAACACCGGGGAGCTGTTTTTT
.,TRBD1,TRBJ1-2,TRBV19,CASTAGQYYGYTF,TGTGCCAGTACCGCGGGACAGTACTATGGCTACACCTTC
once,.,TRBJ1-1,TRBV5-1,CASSLVVGAAEVFF,TGCGCCAGCAGCTTGGTGGTGGGGGCCGCTGAAGTTTTCTTT
.,.,TRBJ1-2,TRBV19,CASTPRSGARSPTNYGYTF,TGTGCCAGTACTCCTCGGAGTGGGGCAAGGTCCCCGACCAACTATGGCTACACCTTC
.,.,TRBJ2-7,TRBV6-5,CASSYSKGSPYEQYF,TGTGCCAGCAGTTACTCGAAAGGGTCTCCCTACGAGCAGTACTTC
.,TRBD1,TRBJ1-1,TRBV20-1,CSARKQGHTEAFF,TGCAGTGCTAGAAAACAGGGGCACACTGAAGCTTTCTTT
.,.,TRBJ1-5,TRBV30,CAWSVGPGNQPQHF,.
.,.,TRBJ1-4,TRBV5-1,CASRSGATNEKLFF,TGCGCCAGCAGATCGGGAGCAACTAATGAAAAACTGTTTTTT
.,.,TRBJ1-5,TRBV20-1,CSAALGGNQPQHF,TGCAGTGCTGCATTAGGAGGTAATCAGCCCCAGCATTTT
.,TRBD2,TRBJ2-3,TRBV20-1,CSARVTSGKNTDTQYF,TGCAGTGCTAGAGTTACTAGCGGGAAAAACACAGATACGCAGTATTTT
.,TRBD2,TRBJ2-1,TRBV5-1,CASSTAGTSGSGQFF,TGCGCCAGCAGCACGGCCGGGACTAGCGGGAGTGGGCAGTTCTTC
.,TRBD1,TRBJ2-4,TRBV3-1,CASSLSWTGENIQYF,TGTGCCAGCAGCCTGTCGTGGACAGGGGAAAACATTCAGTACTTC
.,TRBD1,TRBJ1-5,TRBV30,CAWSTDRAGFNQPQHF,TGTGCCTGGAGTACGGACAGGGCGGGGTTCAATCAGCCCCAGCATTTT
.,TRBD2,TRBJ2-1,TRBV10-3,CAISEPGGGLGGDEQFF,TGTGCCATCAGTGAGCCCGGGGGGGGGCTGGGGGGCGATGAGCAGTTCTTC
.,.,TRBJ1-1,TRBV7-9,CASSLADQPGAFF,TGTGCCAGCAGCTTAGCGGATCAGCCCGGAGCTTTCTTT
.,.,TRBJ2-7,TRBV7-9,CASSSILGAYEQYF,TGTGCCAGCAGCTCCATTTTGGGGGCTTACGAGCAGTACTTC
.,.,TRBJ1-1,TRBV6-5,CASSYSITLGAEAFF,TGTGCCAGCAGTTACTCGATAACCCTTGGGGCTGAAGCTTTCTTT
.,TRBD2,TRBJ2-3,TRBV27,CASKAGGAADTQYF,TGTGCCAGCAAGGCGGGGGGGGCTGCAGATACGCAGTATTTT
.,TRBD2,TRBJ2-3,TRBV2,CASSLRGGLFADTQYF,TGTGCCAGCAGTTTACGGGGGGGGTTGTTCGCAGATACGCAGTATTTT
.,.,TRBJ1-3,TRBV6-5,CASSYSREPTNSGNTIYF,TGTGCCAGCAGTTACTCGAGAGAACCTACCAACTCTGGAAACACCATATATTTT
.,TRBD1,TRBJ2-2,TRBV24-1,CATSDTGQGAFGELFF,TGTGCCACCAGTGACACGGGACAGGGGGCGTTCGGGGAGCTGTTTTTT